Below, 23 T cell receptor beta chains from the same sample are listed, as sequenced in a study of prognosis after radiotherapy for stage I lung cancer. By two-round multiplex PCR, the TCR beta CDR3 was amplified from genomic DNA. First-round PCR employed TRBV- and TRBJ-specific primers for each gene. TCRdb analysed the multiplex PCR reads with MiXCR anew, one entry per CDR3 protein. The table has roughly 18,000 distinct CDR3 sequences, roughly 40% seen once. The input for sequencing was PBMCs, taken before or after stereotactic body radiation therapy (not recorded which). Source of these receptors: a donor over 45 with non-small cell lung cancer.

This clonotype was observed many times. The chain has TRBV10-3 and TRBJ1-5; D uncertain. The CDR3 consists of 13 residues. CDR1 is ENHRY, CDR2 SYGVKD, per germline. The ends were cut back, 4 bases at V and 3 bases at J, with 7 bases in the middle. CDR3: CAISGDHNQPQHF. DNA of the CDR3: TGTGCCATCAGTGGCGACCACAATCAGCCCCAGCATTTT.

Concerning this clonotype: A far larger clone is off by one base, so a read error is likely. The V gene is TRBV7-2, the J gene TRBJ1-3, with D possibly TRBD1 on 6 matching bases. Germline V gives CDR1 SGHTA, CDR2 FQGNSA. This CDR3 region has 16 residues. Trimming took 5 bases from V and 0 from J, leaving 14 bases between them. This CDR3 reads CASSVPDRDSGNTIYF. Written as DNA, the CDR3 is TGTGCCAGCAGCGTCCCGGACAGAGACTCTGGAAACACCATATATTTT.

This clonotype was detected only once. V is TRBV6-1 and J is TRBJ2-7; D is unclear. Germline V CDR1 and CDR2: MNHNS, SASEGT. The ends were cut back, 10 bases at V and 4 bases at J, with 11 bases in the middle. This CDR3 region has 11 residues. Written as DNA, the CDR3 is TGTGCCATCTCCGTGGGTTACGAGCAGTACTTC. Its translation: CAISVGYEQYF.

This clonotype was recorded at least ten times. J is TRBJ1-5 and V is TRBV12-3 or TRBV12-4, with D possibly being TRBD1 (5 bases). The CDR3 has 17 amino acids. Deletions cut 3 bases from V and 3 bases from J, with 18 bases between. The CDR3 DNA sequence: TGTGCCAGCAGTTTGGGGAGGGGCACTAGACTCAATCAGCCCCAGCATTTT. This translates into CASSLGRGTRLNQPQHF.

This clonotype was picked up many times. CDR3 DNA: TGTGCCAGCACCAGAGGGGGGGCCTCCTACAATGAGCAGTTCTTC. This gives the protein CASTRGGASYNEQFF. V and J are TRBV11-2 and TRBJ2-1; D may be TRBD2 (7 bases). Germline V lookup: CDR1 SGHAT, CDR2 FQNNGV. The CDR3 runs 15 residues. V was trimmed by 7 bases and J by 0 bases, leaving 13 bases between them.

At least ten counts were recorded for this clonotype. The genes are TRBV27 and TRBJ2-1; unclear D gene. This CDR3 region has 13 residues. Between the trimmed V and J ends, which lost 6 bases and 5 bases, there was a span of 11 bases. In germline, CDR1 is MNHEY, CDR2 SMNVEV (reference sequence). CDR3 residues: CASRPLGDNEQFF. The CDR3 bases are TGTGCCAGCAGGCCTTTAGGCGACAATGAGCAGTTCTTC.

J is TRBJ1-5 and V is TRBV6-1; 8 bases match TRBD1. This CDR3 has 15 residues. The germline CDR1 and CDR2 sequences are MNHNS and SASEGT. After removal of 1 base from V and 6 bases from J, the junction contained 5 bases not matched to a gene. CDR3 in DNA: TGTGCCAGCAGTGAAGGGGCAGGGGGCTTTCAGCCCCAGCATTTT. It encodes CASSEGAGGFQPQHF.

This clonotype was seen many times. The J gene is TRBJ2-2, the V gene TRBV11-2; no reliable D call. The V gene's germline CDR1 is SGHAT and CDR2 FQNNGV. V dropped 2 bases and J dropped 3 bases, with 7 bases sitting between them. There are 14 residues in the CDR3. The CDR3 sequence: CASSLLGYTGELFF. The CDR3 DNA follows: TGTGCCAGCAGCTTATTGGGGTACACCGGGGAGCTGTTTTTT.

Comment on this clonotype: A far larger clone differs by one base, so this is likely a read error. The J gene is TRBJ2-7, the V gene TRBV6-4, with D perhaps matching TRBD1 (5 bases). Trimming pared 5 bases from V and 5 bases from J, leaving 22 bases between. Per the germline V gene, CDR1 is MRHNA and CDR2 is SNTAGT. The CDR3 is 16 amino acids. The CDR3 is CASSYRKDIQVHEQYF. CDR3 nucleotides: TGTGCCAGCAGTTACCGTAAAGACATACAGGTCCACGAGCAGTACTTC.

This chain links TRBV28 with TRBJ2-7, with TRBD2 as a possible D gene (5 bases). In germline, CDR1 is MDHEN, CDR2 SYDVKM. V lost 8 bases and J lost 1, with 15 bases in between. CDR3 length equals 14 residues. The CDR3 DNA sequence: TGTGCCAGCGGGGAGTTAGGGCCTTCCTACGAGCAGTACTTC. Translation: CASGELGPSYEQYF.

Points on this clonotype: A read error may explain this, as a much larger clone is one base away. The rearrangement uses TRBV29-1 and TRBJ1-2, with unresolved D. This CDR3 is 11 amino acids long. Germline V gives CDR1 SQVTM, CDR2 ANQGSEA. Trimming pared 4 bases from V and 5 bases from J, leaving 8 bases between. The DNA of the CDR3 is TGCAGCGTTGGGAGTGTTTATGGCTACACCTTC. This translates into CSVGSVYGYTF.

This clonotype was seen many times. The chain recombines TRBV6-1 with TRBJ1-1; D unresolved. The CDR3 spans 13 residues. Germline V gene lookup returns CDR1 MNHNS and CDR2 SASEGT. V was trimmed by 3 bases and J by 5 bases, leaving 10 bases between them. The chain's CDR3 is CASSEGLGTEAFF. DNA for the CDR3: TGTGCCAGCAGTGAGGGTTTAGGGACTGAAGCTTTCTTT.

V gene TRBV12-3 or TRBV12-4 combines with J gene TRBJ2-1, with 8 bases that match TRBD2. The CDR3 loop spans 15 amino acids. V lost 8 bases and J lost 9; bases outside the gene matches: 15. CDR3 region: CASGHSRGGESEQFF. CDR3 in DNA: TGTGCCAGCGGTCATTCTCGGGGGGGGGAAAGTGAGCAGTTCTTC.

This clonotype was recorded at least ten times. CDR3: CASSTRQGPLEKLFF. The CDR3, as DNA: TGCGCCAGCAGCACGCGACAGGGGCCCCTTGAAAAACTGTTTTTT. J is TRBJ1-4 and V is TRBV5-1, with 8 positions matching TRBD1. Germline V CDR1 and CDR2: SGHRS, YFSETQ. This CDR3 contains 15 residues. Trimming removed 4 bases from V and 7 bases from J; junction bases left unmatched: 9.

V is TRBV7-8 and J is TRBJ1-2, with D possibly being TRBD1 (5 bases). CDR3 length equals 14 residues. V was shortened by 5 bases and J by 7 bases, with 17 bases between the two germline ends. Germline V gene data show CDR1 as SGHVS and CDR2 as FQNEAQ. The CDR3 DNA reads TGTGCCAGCAGCCCCGTACGGGGCGCTGGTGGCTACACCTTC. Protein: CASSPVRGAGGYTF.

This clonotype was seen only a few times. This chain links TRBV12-3 or TRBV12-4 with TRBJ1-5, with D tentatively TRBD1 (6 bases). CDR3 length: 13 residues. V was pared by 5 bases and J by 10 bases, with 15 bases between. For the CDR3, the DNA is TGTGCCAGCAGTGACCGGGACATCAAACCCCAGCATTTT. The encoded protein is CASSDRDIKPQHF.

In this sample, this clonotype turned up many times. The V gene is TRBV3-1, the J gene TRBJ2-3; 10 bases agree with TRBD2. V lost 1 base and J lost 14; bases outside the gene matches: 6. The CDR3 is 13 residues long. In germline, CDR1 is LGHDT, CDR2 YNNKEL (reference sequence). Here the CDR3 reads CASSQAPAGGRYF. The CDR3 DNA is TGTGCCAGCAGCCAAGCCCCAGCGGGAGGGCGGTATTTT.

Many counts were recorded for this clonotype. The chain couples TRBV28 to TRBJ1-4, with D unresolved. The CDR3 length is 11 residues. Trimming pared 3 bases from V and 5 bases from J, leaving 1 base between. The V gene's germline CDR1 is MDHEN and CDR2 SYDVKM. CDR3 nucleotide sequence: TGTGCCAGCAGTTTGAATGAAAAACTGTTTTTT. This codes for CASSLNEKLFF. The variable domain in full, with the rest retrieved from reference TRBV28 and TRBJ1-4, is DVKVTQSSRYLVKRTGEKVFLECVQDMDHENMFWYRQDPGLGLRLIYFSYDVKMKEKGDIPEGYSVSREKKERFSLILESASTNQTSMYLCASSLNEKLFFGSGTQLSVL.

The chain couples TRBV5-1 to TRBJ2-3; a weak D match, TRBD2 (6 bases). The CDR3 has 15 amino acids. The germline V and J ends were trimmed by 3 bases and 0 bases, with 11 bases remaining between them. Germline V gene data show CDR1 as SGHRS and CDR2 as YFSETQ. The DNA of the CDR3 is TGCGCCAGCAGCTCCAAAGGGACTAGCACAGATACGCAGTATTTT. Protein product: CASSSKGTSTDTQYF.

This clonotype was observed many times. The chain couples TRBV2 to TRBJ2-1, with 11 bases fitting TRBD1. Germline CDR1 SNHLY, CDR2 FYNNEI. J was trimmed by 6 bases and V by 7 bases; bases with no gene match: 8. This CDR3 region has 15 residues. The CDR3 DNA is TGTGCCAGCAACTCGGACAGGGGGCGCACCAATGAGCAGTTCTTC. Its protein is CASNSDRGRTNEQFF.

This clonotype was detected many times. V gene TRBV5-1 combines with J gene TRBJ2-7; TRBD2 matches at 11 bases. V was clipped by 3 bases and J by 4 bases; unmatched bases: 3. The length of the CDR3 is 14 residues. Germline CDR1 SGHRS, CDR2 YFSETQ. CDR3 sequence: CASSSGLAEYEQYF. For the CDR3, the DNA is TGCGCCAGCAGCTCGGGACTAGCGGAGTACGAGCAGTACTTC.

Points on this clonotype: A much larger clone differs from this one at a single base, so this may be a read error. The chain is built from TRBV5-6 and TRBJ2-3; D uncertain. Looked up from germline, CDR1 is SGHDT and CDR2 is YYEEEE. V lost 2 bases to trimming and J lost 7 bases, with 5 bases between them. The CDR3 has 11 residues. CDR3 coding DNA: TGTGCCAGCAGCTTCCAATATACGCAGTATTTT. This encodes CASSFQYTQYF.

This clonotype showed up many times. The J gene is TRBJ2-7, the V gene TRBV5-6; TRBD2 might be the D (6 bases). CDR1 is SGHDT, CDR2 YYEEEE, per germline. The CDR3 totals 14 residues. Trimming stripped 4 bases from V and 1 base from J, with 12 bases between. The CDR3 bases are TGTGCCAGCAGCCCCGGGGGAGAATCCTACGAGCAGTACTTC. Translating it yields CASSPGGESYEQYF.